Below, one T cell receptor beta chain is given with its context. Its antigen is not known. The sample comes from a study of lymphopenia after photon versus proton radiotherapy. Germline V CDR1 and CDR2: MNHNY, SVGAGI (reference sequence). The CDR3 spans 15 residues. V dropped 3 bases and J dropped 1 base, with 11 bases sitting between them. Study-wide results and caveats: Relative stability marked proton patients; photon patients lost diversity and naive cells. After lymphocyte nadir, photon-treated repertoires showed oligoclonal expansion, especially CD8+ Temra. In patients who died, overall survival fell as post-nadir TCR diversity dropped more.

TCRdb's copy holds only in-frame clones and misses some; the assay was immunoSEQ multiplex PCR. The profile covers roughly 64,000 clones, with 75% to 90% appearing a single time and around 13% taken by the ten largest. The chain employs TRBV6-6 and TRBJ2-3; D remains unclear. The origin of this receptor is an elderly man with esophageal cancer. This material consisted of peripheral blood, taken from a patient treated with proton-based radiotherapy. The CDR3 bases are TGTGCCAGCAGTTATCGGCGTGAAGGCACAGATACGCAGTATTTT. It codes for CASSYRREGTDTQYF.